Presented here are 2 T cell receptor beta chains from one specimen sequenced in a study of cytomegalovirus exposure and HLA in healthy donors. The study ran its PCR with 60 Vbeta and 13 Jbeta primers. Sequencing was performed with immunoSEQ multiplex PCR; in TCRdb, only in-frame clones are kept and a portion is missing. Among over 95,000 clones listed, about 74% were seen once. Sequencing used PBMCs. These TCRs come from a female donor in good health and CMV-seronegative.

The chain uses TRBV5-6 and TRBJ2-7, with D unclear. The CDR3 spans 16 residues. Germline assignment: CDR1 SGHDT and CDR2 YYEEEE. V was trimmed by 3 bases and J by 0 bases, leaving 16 bases between them. CDR3 sequence reads: CASSSTTLWSSYEQYF. The CDR3 coding sequence is TGTGCCAGCAGCTCTACGACTTTATGGAGCTCCTACGAGCAGTACTTC.

This clone was observed a few times. CDR3 DNA: TGTGCCAGCAGCCTTCCCGGGACTAGGAACACCGGGGAGCTGTTTTTT. Amino acids: CASSLPGTRNTGELFF. The V and J genes are TRBV14 and TRBJ2-2; 8 bases fit TRBD2. Per the germline V gene, CDR1 is SGHDN and CDR2 is FVKESK. The CDR3 spans 16 residues. Trimming at V came to 4 bases and at J to 1 base, leaving 5 bases not matched to a gene.